This entry lists 15 T cell receptor beta chains sequenced from one sample in a study of cytomegalovirus exposure and HLA in healthy donors. The PCR contained 60 Vbeta and 13 Jbeta primers. Data came from immunoSEQ multiplex PCR; TCRdb stores just in-frame clones and leaves some out. The repertoire has some 97,000 clones, 75% of them found once; the top ten carry under 5.5%. What was sequenced was PBMCs. The origin of the receptors is a woman in her late teens or twenties in good health and CMV-seropositive.

The chain employs TRBV7-9 and TRBJ2-5; D might be TRBD2 (6 bases). Trimming took off 7 bases at V and 2 bases at J, with 17 bases between the two ends. The CDR3 is made up of 15 amino acids. Germline V gives CDR1 SEHNR, CDR2 FQNEAQ (reference sequence). The CDR3 bases are TGTGCCAGCATAGCGACCGGGAGCGGGCAAGAGACCCAGTACTTC. Translated, it gives CASIATGSGQETQYF.

The chain couples TRBV4-3 to TRBJ2-5; the D gene is possibly TRBD1 (6 bases). Trimming pared 0 bases from V and 11 bases from J, leaving 25 bases between. This CDR3 has 17 amino acids. Germline-derived CDR1 and CDR2 are LGHNA and YSLEER. The CDR3 reads CASSQENRVGGGGEQYF. CDR3 nucleotides: TGCGCCAGCAGCCAAGAAAACAGGGTTGGAGGTGGTGGAGAGCAGTACTTC.

As DNA, the CDR3 is TGTGCCAGCTCACCACGGGAGGAGAGCACAGATACGCAGTATTTT. Protein product: CASSPREESTDTQYF. The chain carries TRBV18 and TRBJ2-3; TRBD2 might be the D (6 bases). V was trimmed by 1 base and J by 0 bases, leaving 8 bases between them. The germline CDR1 and CDR2 sequences are KGHSH and LQKENI. This CDR3 contains 15 residues.

The chain links TRBV6-5 to TRBJ2-3; 8 nucleotides align to TRBD1. With V trimmed by 4 bases and J by 4 bases, 7 bases remained unmatched. The germline V gene encodes CDR1 MNHEY and CDR2 SVGAGI. The CDR3 loop spans 15 amino acids. The CDR3 region has the DNA TGTGCCAGCAGTTTCCTCCGACAGGGGTCAGATACGCAGTATTTT. Translated: CASSFLRQGSDTQYF.

This clone was counted a single time. The chain uses TRBV4-1 and TRBJ2-7; 8 bases align to TRBD2. V lost 2 bases, J lost 3 bases, and 6 bases stayed unmatched. This CDR3 has 15 amino acids. Per the germline V gene, CDR1 is MGHRA and CDR2 is YSYEKL. CDR3 sequence reads: CASSQSRGAFYEQYF. CDR3 nucleotide sequence: TGCGCCAGCAGCCAATCGCGGGGGGCGTTCTACGAGCAGTACTTC.

The chain has TRBV6-5 and TRBJ2-7, with D hard to call. V lost 4 bases and J 5 bases, leaving 6 bases between the germline ends. Germline CDR1 and CDR2: MNHEY and SVGAGI. The CDR3 is 11 residues long. The CDR3 spells CASSFYDEQYF. The CDR3 DNA sequence: TGTGCCAGCAGTTTCTATGACGAGCAGTACTTC.

V and J are TRBV7-2 and TRBJ1-1, with 9 bases identical to TRBD1. J was trimmed by 4 bases and V by 3 bases; bases with no gene match: 9. Germline assignment: CDR1 SGHTA and CDR2 FQGNSA. The length of the CDR3 is 16 residues. The CDR3 reads CASSLGGTGSVTEAFF. The CDR3, as DNA: TGTGCCAGCAGCTTGGGGGGGACAGGGTCGGTCACTGAAGCTTTCTTT.

The chain has TRBV4-3 and TRBJ2-7; 7 bases map to TRBD2. CDR3 size: 15 residues. The germline V gene has CDR1 LGHNA and CDR2 YSLEER. V lost 2 bases to trimming and J lost 4 bases; unmatched junction nucleotides: 8. CDR3 DNA: TGCGCCAGCAGCCAACTTACTAGCGCGCGTTACGAGCAGTACTTC. Protein sequence: CASSQLTSARYEQYF.

The gene calls are TRBV30 and TRBJ1-2, with D maybe TRBD1 (5 bases). The CDR3 covers 13 residues. The germline V gene has CDR1 GTSNPN and CDR2 SVGIG (reference sequence). V was clipped by 0 bases and J by 14 bases, with 19 bases between them. The CDR3 reads CAWSVQVGAVWTF. In nucleotides, the CDR3 is TGTGCCTGGAGTGTACAAGTAGGGGCAGTTTGGACCTTC. The full variable domain, completed using reference TRBV30 and TRBJ1-2, is SQTIHQWPATLVQPVGSPLSLECTVEGTSNPNLYWYRQAAGRGLQLLFYSVGIGQISSEVPQNLSASRPQDRQFILSSKKLLLSDSGFYLCAWSVQVGAVWTFGSGTRLTVV.

The gene calls are TRBV5-4 and TRBJ2-5; 10 nucleotides align to TRBD2. This CDR3 contains 18 residues. Germline lookup yields CDR1 SGHNT and CDR2 YYREEE (reference sequence). V shed 1 base and J 8 bases; nucleotides not matched to a gene: 17. Here the CDR3 reads CASSLRIVAGGGWETQYF. The CDR3 region has the DNA TGTGCCAGCAGCTTGCGGATAGTAGCGGGAGGTGGCTGGGAAACCCAGTACTTC.

This rearrangement joins TRBV7-7 to TRBJ1-4, with 7 positions matching TRBD1. In germline, CDR1 is SSHAT, CDR2 FNYEAQ (reference sequence). V was pared by 10 bases and J by 1 base, with 9 bases of the junction left unmatched. This CDR3 has 15 residues. CDR3 DNA: TGTGCCACTACAGGGGACGCGGGAACTAATGAAAAACTGTTTTTT. Protein product: CATTGDAGTNEKLFF.

The chain recombines TRBV29-1 with TRBJ2-1, with D maybe TRBD1 (10 bases). Germline V gene data show CDR1 as SQVTM and CDR2 as ANQGSEA. Trimming shortened V by 4 bases and J by 8 bases, and 33 bases separated the two germline ends. CDR3 size: 19 residues. Here the CDR3 DNA reads TGCAGCGTTGGACAGGGGGCTGAGGCGGGAGGGCCGCTTTTCGATGAGCAGTTCTTC. Translation: CSVGQGAEAGGPLFDEQFF.

The chain is built from TRBV21-1 and TRBJ2-1; the DNA was not used to check the table's D call, TRBD2. TRBV21-1 is noted as a pseudogene. CDR3 length: 15 residues. CDR3 amino acids: CASSKLPLREGEQFF. The CDR3 DNA reads TGTGCCAGCAGCAAACTGCCATTGAGGGAGGGTGAGCAGTTCTTC.

The rearrangement joins TRBV30 to TRBJ2-5, with D perhaps TRBD2 (5 bases). Trimming cost V 3 bases and J 4 bases, with 21 bases left between them. The CDR3 has 16 residues. Germline CDR1 reads GTSNPN; CDR2 reads SVGIG (reference sequence). CDR3 nucleotide sequence: TGTGCCTGGAGGGACGGTCGGGATCATACGAGAGAGACCCAGTACTTC. Translating it yields CAWRDGRDHTRETQYF.

Of note for this clone: The sample contains more than one DNA sequence encoding this CDR3. The chain employs TRBV2 and TRBJ2-3, with D maybe TRBD2 (5 bases). CDR3 size: 14 residues. V was pared by 7 bases and J by 0 bases, with 11 bases between. Germline CDR1 SNHLY, CDR2 FYNNEI. The CDR3, as DNA: TGTGCCAGCATTGGCAGGACTAGCACAGATACGCAGTATTTT. Residues: CASIGRTSTDTQYF.